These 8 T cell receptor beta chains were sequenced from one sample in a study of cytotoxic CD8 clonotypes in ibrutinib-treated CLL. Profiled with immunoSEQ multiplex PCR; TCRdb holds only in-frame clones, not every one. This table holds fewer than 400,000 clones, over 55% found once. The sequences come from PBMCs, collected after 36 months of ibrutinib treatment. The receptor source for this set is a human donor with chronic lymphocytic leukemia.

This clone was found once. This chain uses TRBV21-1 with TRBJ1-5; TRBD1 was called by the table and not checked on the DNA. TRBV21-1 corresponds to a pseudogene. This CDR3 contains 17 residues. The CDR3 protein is CASTTGTGGFANQPQHF. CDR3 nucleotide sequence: TGTGCCAGCACTACTGGGACAGGTGGCTTCGCTAATCAGCCCCAGCATTTT.

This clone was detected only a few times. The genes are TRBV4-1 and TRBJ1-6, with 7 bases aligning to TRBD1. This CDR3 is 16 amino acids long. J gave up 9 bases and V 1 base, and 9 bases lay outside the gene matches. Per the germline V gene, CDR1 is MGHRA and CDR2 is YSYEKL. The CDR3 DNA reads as TGCGCCAGCAGCCAAGGGCAGGGGGGGTCCGGTTCACCCCTCCACTTT. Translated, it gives CASSQGQGGSGSPLHF.

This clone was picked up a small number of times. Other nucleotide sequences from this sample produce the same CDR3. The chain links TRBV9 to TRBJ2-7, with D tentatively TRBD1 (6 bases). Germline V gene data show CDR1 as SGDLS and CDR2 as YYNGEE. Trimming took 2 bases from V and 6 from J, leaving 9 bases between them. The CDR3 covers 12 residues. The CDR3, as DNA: TGTGCCAGCAGCGTTGGGGGCGGCGAGCAGTACTTC. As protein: CASSVGGGEQYF.

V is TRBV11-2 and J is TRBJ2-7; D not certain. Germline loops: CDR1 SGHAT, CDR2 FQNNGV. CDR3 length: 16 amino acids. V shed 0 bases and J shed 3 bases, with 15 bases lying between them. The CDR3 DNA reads TGTGCCAGCAGCTTAGATGGCGGTTTGATGAACTACGAGCAGTACTTC. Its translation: CASSLDGGLMNYEQYF.

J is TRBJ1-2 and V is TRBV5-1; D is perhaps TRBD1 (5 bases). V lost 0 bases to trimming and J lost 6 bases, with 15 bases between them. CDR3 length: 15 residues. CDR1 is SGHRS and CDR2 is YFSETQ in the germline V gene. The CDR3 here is CASSLDQGGWDGYTF. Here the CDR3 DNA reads TGCGCCAGCAGCTTGGATCAGGGTGGGTGGGATGGCTACACCTTC.

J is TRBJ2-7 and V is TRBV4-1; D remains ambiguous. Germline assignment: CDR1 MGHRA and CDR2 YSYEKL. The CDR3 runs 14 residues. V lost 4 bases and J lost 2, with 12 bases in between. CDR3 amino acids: CASSPHGGTYEQYF. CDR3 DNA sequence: TGCGCCAGCAGCCCCCATGGTGGTACCTACGAGCAGTACTTC.

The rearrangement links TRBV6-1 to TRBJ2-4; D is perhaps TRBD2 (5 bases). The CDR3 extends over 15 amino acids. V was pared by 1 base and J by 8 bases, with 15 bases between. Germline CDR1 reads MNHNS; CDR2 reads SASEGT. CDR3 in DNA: TGTGCCAGCAGTGAAGAACCGGGGATTGCGGACATTCAGTACTTC. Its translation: CASSEEPGIADIQYF.

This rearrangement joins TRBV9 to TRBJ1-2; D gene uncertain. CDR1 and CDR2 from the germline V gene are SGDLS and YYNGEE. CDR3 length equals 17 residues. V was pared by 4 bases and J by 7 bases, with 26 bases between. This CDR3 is CASSPWAGRRLLGGYTF. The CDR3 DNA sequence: TGTGCCAGCAGCCCTTGGGCAGGAAGACGGCTACTTGGTGGCTACACCTTC. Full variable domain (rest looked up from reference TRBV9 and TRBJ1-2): DSGVTQTPKHLITATGQRVTLRCSPRSGDLSVYWYQQSLDQGLQFLIQYYNGEERAKGNILERFSAQQFPDLHSELNLSSLELGDSALYFCASSPWAGRRLLGGYTFGSGTRLTVV.